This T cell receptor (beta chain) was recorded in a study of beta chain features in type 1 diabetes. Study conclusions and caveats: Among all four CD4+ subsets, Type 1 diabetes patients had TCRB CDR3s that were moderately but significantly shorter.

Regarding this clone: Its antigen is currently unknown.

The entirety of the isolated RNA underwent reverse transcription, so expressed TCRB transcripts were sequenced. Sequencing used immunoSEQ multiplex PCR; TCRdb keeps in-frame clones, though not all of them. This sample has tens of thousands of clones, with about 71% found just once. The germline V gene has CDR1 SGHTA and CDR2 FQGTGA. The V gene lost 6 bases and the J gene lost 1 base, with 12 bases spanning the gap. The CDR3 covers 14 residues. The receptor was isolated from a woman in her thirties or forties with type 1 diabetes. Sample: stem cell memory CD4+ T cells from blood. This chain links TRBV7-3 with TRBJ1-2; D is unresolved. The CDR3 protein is CASRRIVLNYGYTF. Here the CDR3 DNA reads TGTGCCAGCAGGCGAATAGTCCTTAACTATGGCTACACCTTC.